The rows below give T cell receptor beta chains drawn from one sample of a study of OX40 agonist ivuxolimab in advanced cancers. Assay: immunoSEQ multiplex PCR; the TCRdb copy retains only in-frame clones and omits some. The profile shows about 64,000 clones, roughly 80% of them singletons. Sequences were derived from CD4+ or CD8+ T cells sorted from blood, sampled in a trial of the OX40 agonist ivuxolimab. These receptors were collected from an adult with an advanced solid tumor such as melanoma, head and neck, liver or kidney cancer. The CDR3 runs from the conserved cysteine through the conserved F or W. The order of the fields is V gene, J gene, clone size, CDR3 protein. A clone size is listed for some rows: how often the clone was seen (once, few, many), or a class if it is expanded.

v_call: TRBV6-1; j_call: TRBJ2-7; clone_size: .; cdr3_aa: CASSADPGQGSDEQYF
v_call: TRBV30; j_call: TRBJ2-3; clone_size: .; cdr3_aa: CAWRAYNRGLSDTQYF
v_call: TRBV19; j_call: TRBJ1-1; clone_size: few; cdr3_aa: CASRTDMNTEAFF
v_call: TRBV27; j_call: TRBJ1-3; clone_size: .; cdr3_aa: CANRQGISGNTIYF
v_call: TRBV7-9; j_call: TRBJ2-1; clone_size: .; cdr3_aa: CASSLGMGSNEQFF
v_call: TRBV7-9; j_call: TRBJ2-5; clone_size: few; cdr3_aa: CASSPGDSRQETQYF
v_call: TRBV5-1; j_call: TRBJ2-1; clone_size: .; cdr3_aa: CASSLDPIGTLGDEQFF
v_call: TRBV5-1; j_call: TRBJ1-2; clone_size: few; cdr3_aa: CASSLYIPGTGNYGYTF
v_call: TRBV10-3; j_call: TRBJ2-2; clone_size: .; cdr3_aa: CAISESTMAANTGELFF
v_call: TRBV19; j_call: TRBJ2-5; clone_size: once; cdr3_aa: CASSTDRVGETQYF
v_call: TRBV19; j_call: TRBJ2-7; clone_size: once; cdr3_aa: CASSIGQSYSYEQYF
v_call: TRBV6-6; j_call: TRBJ2-5; clone_size: .; cdr3_aa: CASSFRTSGAETQYF
v_call: TRBV6-5; j_call: TRBJ1-2; clone_size: .; cdr3_aa: CASSGEGYGYTF
v_call: TRBV6-5; j_call: TRBJ2-3; clone_size: .; cdr3_aa: CASTYRRTGADTQYF
v_call: TRBV10-2; j_call: TRBJ1-1; clone_size: few; cdr3_aa: CASRPDGNTEAFF
v_call: TRBV4-2; j_call: TRBJ2-7; clone_size: .; cdr3_aa: CASSQGTSGSLSSYEQYF
v_call: TRBV19; j_call: TRBJ1-1; clone_size: .; cdr3_aa: CASSIVLTVSTEAFF
v_call: TRBV5-1; j_call: TRBJ1-1; clone_size: .; cdr3_aa: CASRTGGTMNTEAFF
v_call: TRBV11-2; j_call: TRBJ2-7; clone_size: few; cdr3_aa: CASSSGNSYEQYF
v_call: TRBV9; j_call: TRBJ1-1; clone_size: .; cdr3_aa: CASSVDTGPNTEAFF
v_call: TRBV25-1; j_call: TRBJ2-3; clone_size: .; cdr3_aa: CASRTSTDTQYF
v_call: TRBV9; j_call: TRBJ2-2; clone_size: .; cdr3_aa: CASSGGLAVYTGELFF
v_call: TRBV7-3; j_call: TRBJ2-3; clone_size: .; cdr3_aa: CASSLHGPGLAGGDTQYF
v_call: TRBV5-1; j_call: TRBJ1-1; clone_size: .; cdr3_aa: CASTPRGGSTEAFF
v_call: TRBV4-2; j_call: TRBJ2-7; clone_size: .; cdr3_aa: CASSQTGGKTYEQYF
v_call: TRBV19; j_call: TRBJ2-3; clone_size: .; cdr3_aa: CASSSLAGVRTDTQYF
v_call: TRBV5-8; j_call: TRBJ2-5; clone_size: .; cdr3_aa: CASSQAKTSGSETQYF
v_call: TRBV6-6; j_call: TRBJ1-6; clone_size: .; cdr3_aa: CASSHRQGRYSPLHF
v_call: TRBV7-2; j_call: TRBJ1-3; clone_size: once; cdr3_aa: CASSFQGTSGNTIYF
v_call: TRBV11-2; j_call: TRBJ1-2; clone_size: .; cdr3_aa: CASSSTPNYGYTF
v_call: TRBV9; j_call: TRBJ1-5; clone_size: once; cdr3_aa: CASSASGTVNQPQHF
v_call: TRBV28; j_call: TRBJ2-7; clone_size: .; cdr3_aa: CAGPTVASYEQYF
v_call: TRBV29-1; j_call: TRBJ1-4; clone_size: few; cdr3_aa: CSVGLVGRDEKLFF
v_call: TRBV29-1; j_call: TRBJ2-5; clone_size: .; cdr3_aa: CSVAVGAETQYF
v_call: TRBV5-1; j_call: TRBJ2-1; clone_size: once; cdr3_aa: CASSTGLVFNEQFF
v_call: TRBV7-3; j_call: TRBJ1-2; clone_size: .; cdr3_aa: CASSPMQGYGYTF
v_call: TRBV5-1; j_call: TRBJ2-1; clone_size: .; cdr3_aa: CASNLAGSNEQFF
v_call: TRBV11-1; j_call: TRBJ2-7; clone_size: .; cdr3_aa: CASSKGQGVISEQYF
v_call: TRBV6-1; j_call: TRBJ1-2; clone_size: .; cdr3_aa: CASSQGQGNYGYTF
v_call: TRBV18; j_call: TRBJ1-4; clone_size: .; cdr3_aa: CASSPQEIRDEKLFF
v_call: TRBV25-1; j_call: TRBJ1-4; clone_size: .; cdr3_aa: CASSEFSAFSGSNEKLFF
v_call: TRBV7-8; j_call: TRBJ2-3; clone_size: .; cdr3_aa: CASSLVFEADTQYF
v_call: TRBV7-2; j_call: TRBJ2-3; clone_size: .; cdr3_aa: CASSWDRGFGDTQYF